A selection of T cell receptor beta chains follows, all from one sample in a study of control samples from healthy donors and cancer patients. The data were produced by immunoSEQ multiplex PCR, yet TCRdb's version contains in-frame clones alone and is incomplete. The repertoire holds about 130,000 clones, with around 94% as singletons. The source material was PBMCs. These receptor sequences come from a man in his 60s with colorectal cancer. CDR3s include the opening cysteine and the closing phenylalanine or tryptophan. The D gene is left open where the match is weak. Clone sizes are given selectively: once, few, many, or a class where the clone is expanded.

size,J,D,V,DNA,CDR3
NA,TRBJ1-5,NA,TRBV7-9,TGTGCCAGCAGCTTAGTTGGCAATCAGCCCCAGCATTTT,CASSLVGNQPQHF
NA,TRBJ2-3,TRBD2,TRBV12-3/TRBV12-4,TGTACCAGCAGTCCAAATAGCGGGGATACGCAGTATTTT,CTSSPNSGDTQYF
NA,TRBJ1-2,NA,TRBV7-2,TGTGCCAGCAGCTTCGAAGCAGGTGGCTACACCTTC,CASSFEAGGYTF
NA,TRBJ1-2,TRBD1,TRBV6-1,TGTGCCAGCAGTGAAACAGGGGAGGATGGCTACACCTTC,CASSETGEDGYTF
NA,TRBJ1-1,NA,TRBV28,TGTGCCAGCAGATTGATGAACACTGAAGCTTTCTTT,CASRLMNTEAFF
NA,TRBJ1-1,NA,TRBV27,TGTGCCAGCAGTGAAGGGTTCGGAAGGAACACTGAAGCTTTCTTT,CASSEGFGRNTEAFF
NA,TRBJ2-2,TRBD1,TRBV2,TGTGCCAGCAGTTGGACAGGGGGCGCGAACACCGGGGAGCTGTTTTTT,CASSWTGGANTGELFF
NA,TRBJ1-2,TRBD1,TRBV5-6,TGTGCCAGCAGCTTGTGGGGACAGGGAGGTGGCTACACCTTC,CASSLWGQGGGYTF
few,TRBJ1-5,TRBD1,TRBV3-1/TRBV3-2,TGTGCCAGCAGCCACTCGGGACAGTTCAATCAGCCCCAGCATTTT,CASSHSGQFNQPQHF
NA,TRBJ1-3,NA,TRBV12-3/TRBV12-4,TGTGCCAGCAGTTTAGGGCGAAACACCATATATTTT,CASSLGRNTIYF
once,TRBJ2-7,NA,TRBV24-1,TGTGCCACCAGTGATGAGGGGAACTACGAGCAGTACTTC,CATSDEGNYEQYF
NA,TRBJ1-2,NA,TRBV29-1,TGCAGCGTTGTCAGCAAGAACTATGGCTACACCTTC,CSVVSKNYGYTF
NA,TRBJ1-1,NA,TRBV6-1,TGTGCCAGCAGTGAACAGGGGGCTTTCTTT,CASSEQGAFF
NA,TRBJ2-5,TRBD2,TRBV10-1,TGCGCCAGCGAGAGGTCTCGCGGGGGGGCCCTGGAGACCCAGTACTTC,CASERSRGGALETQYF
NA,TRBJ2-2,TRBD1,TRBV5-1,TGCGCCAGCAGCTCCGGGACAGGTCACACCGGGGAGCTGTTTTTT,CASSSGTGHTGELFF
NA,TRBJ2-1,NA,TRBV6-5,TGTGCCAGTTCAGGGGGGCCCTACAATGAGCAGTTCTTC,CASSGGPYNEQFF
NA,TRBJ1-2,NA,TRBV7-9,TGTGCCCACGACGGGGGTCCCTATGGCTACACCTTC,CAHDGGPYGYTF
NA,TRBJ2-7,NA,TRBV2,TGTGCCAGCAGTCGGGGGCCCCTTCACGAGCAGTACTTC,CASSRGPLHEQYF
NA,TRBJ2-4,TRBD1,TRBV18,TGTGCCAGCTCACCACCGGCCGGGACAGGGGGCAACATTCAGTACTTC,CASSPPAGTGGNIQYF
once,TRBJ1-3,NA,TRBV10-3,TGTGCCATCAGTGAGTCAACAGGGACTGGAAACACCATATATTTT,CAISESTGTGNTIYF
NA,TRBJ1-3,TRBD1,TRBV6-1,TGTGCCAGCAGTGCGGGCGGGACAGGGAAATCCTCTGGAAACACCATATATTTT,CASSAGGTGKSSGNTIYF
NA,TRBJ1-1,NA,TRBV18,TGTGCCAGCGCGGGACACGGCACTGAAGCTTTCTTT,CASAGHGTEAFF
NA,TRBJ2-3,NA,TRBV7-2,TGTGCCAGCAGCTCCGGGGAGTGGGCGCAGTATTTT,CASSSGEWAQYF
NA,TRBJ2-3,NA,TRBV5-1,TGCGCCAGCAGCTTGGGGAGGACGGGGGGCACAGATACGCAGTATTTT,CASSLGRTGGTDTQYF
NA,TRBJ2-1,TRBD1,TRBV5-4,TGTGCCAGCAGCCCGGACAGGGGCCCTGAGCAGTTCTTC,CASSPDRGPEQFF
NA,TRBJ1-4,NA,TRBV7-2,TGTGCCAGCAGCTTAACGCGGCAGGGAGGCGAAAAACTGTTTTTT,CASSLTRQGGEKLFF
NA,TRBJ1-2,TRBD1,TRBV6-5,TGTGCCAGCAGTTACGGACAGGTTAGCGGCTACACCTTC,CASSYGQVSGYTF
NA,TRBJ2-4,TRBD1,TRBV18,TGTGCCAGCTCATTGTCACAGGGGGCCTTAGCCAAAAACATTCAGTACTTC,CASSLSQGALAKNIQYF
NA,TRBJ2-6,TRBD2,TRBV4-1,TGCGCCAGCAGCTACAATCCGGGGGGGACTTTCAGCTCTGGGGCCAACGTCCTGACTTTC,CASSYNPGGTFSSGANVLTF
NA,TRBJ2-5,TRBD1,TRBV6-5,TGTGCCAGCAGTTACTCGCCACGACAGGGGCGGGAGACCCAGTACTTC,CASSYSPRQGRETQYF
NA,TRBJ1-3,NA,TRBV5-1,TGCGCCAGCAGCTTGGGACCACAGAGACATAGCTCTGGAAACACCATATATTTT,CASSLGPQRHSSGNTIYF
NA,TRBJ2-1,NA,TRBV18,TGTGCCAGCTCACTTCAGGGTGCGGTGTTCCGAGGGGCCTACAATGAGCAGTTCTTC,CASSLQGAVFRGAYNEQFF